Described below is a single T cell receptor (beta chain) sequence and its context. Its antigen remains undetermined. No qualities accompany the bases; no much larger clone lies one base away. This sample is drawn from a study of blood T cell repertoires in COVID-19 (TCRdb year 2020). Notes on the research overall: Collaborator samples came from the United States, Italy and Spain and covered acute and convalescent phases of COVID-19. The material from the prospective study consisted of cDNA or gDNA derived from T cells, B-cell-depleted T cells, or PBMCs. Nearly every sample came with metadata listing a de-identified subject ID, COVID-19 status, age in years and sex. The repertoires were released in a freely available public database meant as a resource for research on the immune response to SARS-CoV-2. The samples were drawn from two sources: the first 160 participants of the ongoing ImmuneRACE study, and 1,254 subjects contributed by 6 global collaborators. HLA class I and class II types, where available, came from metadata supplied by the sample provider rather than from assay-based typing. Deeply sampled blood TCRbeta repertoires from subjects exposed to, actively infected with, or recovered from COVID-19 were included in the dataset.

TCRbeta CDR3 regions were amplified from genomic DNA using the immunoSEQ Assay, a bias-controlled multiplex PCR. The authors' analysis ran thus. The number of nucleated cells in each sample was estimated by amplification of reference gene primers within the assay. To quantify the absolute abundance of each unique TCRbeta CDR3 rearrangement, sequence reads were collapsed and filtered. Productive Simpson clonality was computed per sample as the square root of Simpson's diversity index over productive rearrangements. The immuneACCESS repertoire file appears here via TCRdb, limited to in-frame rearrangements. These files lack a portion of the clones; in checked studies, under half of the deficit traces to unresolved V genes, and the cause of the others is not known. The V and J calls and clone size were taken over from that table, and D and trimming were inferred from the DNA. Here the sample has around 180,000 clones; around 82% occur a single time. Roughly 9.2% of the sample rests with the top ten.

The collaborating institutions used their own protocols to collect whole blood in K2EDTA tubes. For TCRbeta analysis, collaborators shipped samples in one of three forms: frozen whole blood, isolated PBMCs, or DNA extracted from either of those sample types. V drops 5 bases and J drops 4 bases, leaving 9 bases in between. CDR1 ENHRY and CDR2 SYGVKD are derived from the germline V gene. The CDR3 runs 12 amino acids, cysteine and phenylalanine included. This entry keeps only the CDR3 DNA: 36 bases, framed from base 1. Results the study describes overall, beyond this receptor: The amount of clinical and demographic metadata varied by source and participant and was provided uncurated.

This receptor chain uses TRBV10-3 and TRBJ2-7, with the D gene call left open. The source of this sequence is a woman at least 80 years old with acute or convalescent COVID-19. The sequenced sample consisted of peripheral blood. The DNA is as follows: TGTGCCATCAGTACGCCCAGTTACGAGCAGTACTTC. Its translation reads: CAISTPSYEQYF.